Shown below are 30 T cell receptor beta chains from a single sample sequenced in a study of blood T cell repertoires in COVID-19 (TCRdb year 2020). The library relied on the immunoSEQ multiplex PCR assay. Here the immuneACCESS table is served through TCRdb, limited to in-frame sequences with V and J called. Missing clones are a known gap in these copies; in checked studies unresolved V genes cover under half, and the rest lacks a known reason. The sample table records roughly 160,000 clones; 79% of these occur just once. Around 17% of the sample is in the top ten clones. Sequenced input: PBMCs or T cells enriched from blood (not recorded which). The receptors stem from a woman between 70 and 85 years old in a cohort exposed to, infected with or recovered from COVID-19 (not recorded which).

The V gene is TRBV15, the J gene TRBJ2-1; tentative D call: TRBD2 (5 bases). This CDR3 contains 15 residues. Trimming shortened V by 4 bases and J by 5 bases, and 15 bases separated the two germline ends. CDR1 is LNHNV and CDR2 is YYDKDF in the germline V gene (reference sequence). CDR3 loop: CATSTRESSDNEQFF. In DNA, the CDR3 is TGTGCCACCAGCACTAGGGAGAGCAGCGACAATGAGCAGTTCTTC.

V and J are TRBV18 and TRBJ2-1; no clear D gene. Germline V CDR1 and CDR2: KGHSH, LQKENI. Trimming stripped 4 bases from V and 5 bases from J, with 6 bases between. CDR3 length equals 12 residues. In DNA, the CDR3 is TGTGCCAGCTCACAATATGACAATGAGCAGTTCTTC. Its translation: CASSQYDNEQFF.

The rearrangement links TRBV5-4 to TRBJ1-6; TRBD1 agrees at 7 bases. The CDR3 has 14 amino acids. The germline V gene has CDR1 SGHNT and CDR2 YYREEE (reference sequence). The ends lost 4 bases at V and 5 bases at J; junction bases unmatched: 3. CDR3 amino acids: CASSTTGNNSPLHF. CDR3 DNA sequence: TGTGCCAGCAGCACGACAGGGAATAATTCACCCCTCCACTTT. Full variable domain (missing parts from reference TRBV5-4 and TRBJ1-6): ETGVTQSPTHLIKTRGQQVTLRCSSQSGHNTVSWYQQALGQGPQFIFQYYREEENGRGNFPPRFSGLQFPNYSSELNVNALELDDSALYLCASSTTGNNSPLHFGNGTRLTVT.

The rearrangement uses TRBV28 and TRBJ1-4; the D is unclear. Trimming took off 6 bases at V and 8 bases at J, with 19 bases between the two ends. There are 15 residues in the CDR3. The germline CDR1 and CDR2 sequences are MDHEN and SYDVKM. CDR3 sequence reads: CASSPPLSGREKLFF. CDR3 coding DNA: TGTGCCAGCAGCCCCCCTTTATCTGGTCGGGAAAAACTGTTTTTT.

V and J are TRBV28 and TRBJ2-3; 13 nucleotides align to TRBD2. The CDR3 is 15 residues long. V was pared by 3 bases and J by 4 bases, with 1 base of the junction left unmatched. From germline, CDR1 is MDHEN and CDR2 SYDVKM. CDR3 sequence reads: CASSLTSGRSDTQYF. The DNA of the CDR3 is TGTGCCAGCAGTTTGACTAGCGGGAGGTCAGATACGCAGTATTTT.

This chain links TRBV19 with TRBJ1-3; TRBD1 matches at 7 bases. V was clipped by 8 bases and J by 2 bases; unmatched bases: 3. This CDR3 contains 13 residues. The germline V gene has CDR1 LNHDA and CDR2 SQIVND (reference sequence). In DNA, the CDR3 is TGTGCCAGTCGGCAGGGGGCTGGAAACACCATATATTTT. Its translation: CASRQGAGNTIYF.

The V and J genes are TRBV11-2 and TRBJ1-3, with a weak D call TRBD1 (6 bases). The CDR3 runs 15 residues. V was trimmed by 3 bases and J by 8 bases, leaving 17 bases between them. Germline-derived CDR1 and CDR2 are SGHAT and FQNNGV. As DNA, the CDR3 is TGTGCCAGCAGCTTTACAGGGCTCATGGGTGACACCATATATTTT. This sequence encodes CASSFTGLMGDTIYF.

The CDR3 DNA sequence: TGTGCCAGCAGGGGGGGTTACTCTGGAAACACCATATATTTT. Residues: CASRGGYSGNTIYF. The rearrangement links TRBV6-1 to TRBJ1-3; tentatively, D is TRBD1 (5 bases). The CDR3 has 14 amino acids. V lost 6 bases and J lost 0, with 9 bases in between. Germline CDR1 MNHNS, CDR2 SASEGT.

The V and J genes are TRBV18 and TRBJ1-2; tentative D call: TRBD1 (5 bases). V lost 3 bases and J 0 bases, leaving 11 bases between the germline ends. Germline V CDR1 and CDR2: KGHSH, LQKENI. The CDR3 totals 15 residues. The CDR3 protein is CASSPVDSSNYGYTF. CDR3 nucleotides: TGTGCCAGCTCACCTGTCGACAGCTCTAACTATGGCTACACCTTC.

This chain connects TRBV5-1 to TRBJ1-4; TRBD1 is a possible D gene (5 bases). CDR3 length: 15 residues. V gave up 4 bases and J gave up 0 bases, with 10 bases separating them. Germline V CDR1 and CDR2: SGHRS, YFSETQ. Written as DNA, the CDR3 is TGCGCCAGCAGCCCTCAGGGCCCAACTAATGAAAAACTGTTTTTT. Amino acid sequence: CASSPQGPTNEKLFF.

The rearrangement uses TRBV7-2 and TRBJ1-1; D ambiguous. Trimming shortened V by 6 bases and J by 5 bases, and 13 bases separated the two germline ends. This CDR3 has 13 residues. The germline gives CDR1 SGHTA, CDR2 FQGNSA. The CDR3 DNA reads as TGTGCCAGCAGTCTCGACGTCGGGACTGAAGCTTTCTTT. This translates into CASSLDVGTEAFF.

The chain has TRBV28 and TRBJ2-3; tentatively, D is TRBD2 (5 bases). Germline-derived CDR1 and CDR2 are MDHEN and SYDVKM. V was trimmed by 11 bases and J by 2 bases, leaving 14 bases between them. The CDR3 has 13 residues. CDR3 nucleotides: TGTGCCGCTAAGAGGGCCCCCACAGATACGCAGTATTTT. It codes for CAAKRAPTDTQYF.

The V and J genes are TRBV19 and TRBJ1-4; no reliable D call. Germline V gene sequence: CDR1 LNHDA, CDR2 SQIVND (reference sequence). This CDR3 has 15 amino acids. Trimming cost V 7 bases and J 3 bases, with 15 bases left between them. CDR3 amino acids: CASKSYSVANEKLFF. The CDR3 coding sequence is TGTGCCAGTAAATCCTACTCCGTGGCTAATGAAAAACTGTTTTTT.

This clone was picked up one time. The gene calls are TRBV7-9 and TRBJ2-3; TRBD1 might be the D (6 bases). This CDR3 is built from 15 residues. Germline CDR1 and CDR2: SEHNR and FQNEAQ (reference sequence). Trimming pared 3 bases from V and 0 bases from J, leaving 10 bases between. The chain's CDR3 is CASSFGTPSTDTQYF. The CDR3 DNA reads as TGTGCCAGCAGCTTTGGGACACCCAGCACAGATACGCAGTATTTT.

The chain carries TRBV5-4 and TRBJ2-1, with 9 positions matching TRBD2. The ends lost 5 bases at V and 7 bases at J; junction bases unmatched: 10. The CDR3 has 15 residues. Germline values: CDR1 SGHNT, CDR2 YYREEE (reference sequence). CDR3 protein: CASRDGTSRLNEQFF. The CDR3 DNA reads TGTGCCAGCAGGGACGGGACTAGCCGATTGAATGAGCAGTTCTTC.

The rearrangement joins TRBV30 to TRBJ1-4; TRBD1 is a possible D gene (6 bases). Germline V gene sequence: CDR1 GTSNPN, CDR2 SVGIG (reference sequence). The CDR3 totals 14 residues. V lost 0 bases, J lost 10 bases, and 15 bases lay in between. CDR3 DNA sequence: TGTGCCTGGAGTGTCCTTCGTAGGGGGGGAAAACTGTTTTTT. Protein product: CAWSVLRRGGKLFF.

V and J are TRBV7-2 and TRBJ1-4, with 7 bases lining up with TRBD1. The CDR3 is made up of 13 amino acids. J gave up 8 bases and V 4 bases, and 4 bases lay outside the gene matches. Germline CDR1 reads SGHTA; CDR2 reads FQGNSA. The CDR3 DNA follows: TGTGCCAGCAGCTCCGTACAGGGGGAAAAACTGTTTTTT. It encodes CASSSVQGEKLFF.

The genes are TRBV28 and TRBJ2-5; 7 nucleotides align to TRBD2. This CDR3 contains 13 residues. Germline CDR1 is MDHEN and CDR2 is SYDVKM. Trimming cost V 5 bases and J 4 bases; bases outside gene matches: 4. The CDR3 region is CASSGGGAETQYF. CDR3 bases: TGTGCCAGCAGTGGGGGGGGTGCAGAGACCCAGTACTTC.

J is TRBJ1-1 and V is TRBV3-1 (or the pseudogene TRBV3-2); tentatively, D is TRBD1 (6 bases). V was cut by 1 base and J by 6 bases, with 15 bases left in between. Germline V CDR1 and CDR2: LGHDT, YNNKEL (reference sequence). The CDR3 consists of 15 residues. In nucleotides, the CDR3 is TGTGCCAGCAGCCAAGTAGGGGGTGGAACTCCTGAAGCTTTCTTT. This sequence encodes CASSQVGGGTPEAFF.

The chain employs TRBV6-5 and TRBJ2-1; TRBD2 might be the D (6 bases). From germline, CDR1 is MNHEY and CDR2 SVGAGI. The CDR3 consists of 14 residues. Trimming cost V 2 bases and J 5 bases, with 10 bases left between them. The CDR3 loop reads CASSYGTGDNEQFF. In DNA, the CDR3 is TGTGCCAGCAGTTACGGGACTGGCGACAATGAGCAGTTCTTC.

This clone was seen once. This sequence joins TRBV18 and TRBJ2-3; a weak D match, TRBD2 (5 bases). V was shortened by 3 bases and J by 6 bases, with 16 bases between the two germline ends. Germline CDR1 and CDR2: KGHSH and LQKENI. This CDR3 has 15 amino acids. CDR3 nucleotides: TGTGCCAGCTCACCGACCTTAGAGGGCGGGGATACGCAGTATTTT. Its protein product is CASSPTLEGGDTQYF. Filled out from reference TRBV18 and TRBJ2-3, the complete variable domain reads NAGVMQNPRHLVRRRGQEARLRCSPMKGHSHVYWYRQLPEEGLKFMVYLQKENIIDESGMPKERFSAEFPKEGPSILRIQQVVRGDSAAYFCASSPTLEGGDTQYFGPGTRLTVL.

This rearrangement joins TRBV7-2 to TRBJ2-7; D is perhaps TRBD1 (6 bases). V lost 1 base and J 2 bases, leaving 12 bases between the germline ends. This CDR3 has 15 amino acids. Germline V lookup: CDR1 SGHTA, CDR2 FQGNSA. The CDR3 loop reads CASSLDQGQTYEQYF. CDR3 coding DNA: TGTGCCAGCAGCTTAGATCAGGGGCAAACCTACGAGCAGTACTTC.

This chain uses TRBV5-1 with TRBJ2-5, with TRBD1 matching 9 bases. Germline assignment: CDR1 SGHRS and CDR2 YFSETQ. V dropped 3 bases and J dropped 2; count of bases not matched to a gene: 5. The CDR3 runs to 15 residues. Here the CDR3 reads CASSWTGTGQETQYF. CDR3 nucleotide sequence: TGCGCCAGCAGCTGGACCGGGACAGGGCAAGAGACCCAGTACTTC.

V gene TRBV4-1 combines with J gene TRBJ2-1; D possibly corresponds to TRBD2 (7 bases). CDR3 length: 17 amino acids. Trimming shortened V by 3 bases and J by 4 bases, and 19 bases separated the two germline ends. Per germline, CDR1 MGHRA and CDR2 YSYEKL. CDR3 sequence reads: CASSQGAGGSRYNEQFF. The CDR3 DNA reads as TGCGCCAGCAGCCAGGGGGCGGGCGGGAGTAGGTACAATGAGCAGTTCTTC.

The V and J genes are TRBV20-1 and TRBJ1-3; the D is unclear. Trimming cost V 3 bases and J 0 bases, with 9 bases left between them. In germline, CDR1 is DFQATT, CDR2 SNEGSKA (reference sequence). This CDR3 contains 14 residues. The CDR3 DNA is TGCAGTGCTAGTGACCGTAGCTCTGGAAACACCATATATTTT. The encoded protein is CSASDRSSGNTIYF.

This chain uses TRBV28 with TRBJ1-2, with 12 bases matching TRBD1. V lost 6 bases, J lost 6 bases, and 11 bases stayed unmatched. CDR3 length: 16 residues. In germline, CDR1 is MDHEN, CDR2 SYDVKM. The CDR3 here is CASRNPGTGGANGYTF. CDR3 DNA: TGTGCCAGCAGGAATCCCGGGACAGGGGGCGCGAATGGCTACACCTTC.

The chain uses TRBV2 and TRBJ2-3; D is perhaps TRBD2 (5 bases). The CDR3 has 15 residues. The V end lost 7 bases, the J end lost 5 bases, and 19 bases lay between the germline ends. Germline values: CDR1 SNHLY, CDR2 FYNNEI. For the CDR3, the DNA is TGTGCCAGCAAGGAGGCACCCGCTACGAGAGATACGCAGTATTTT. Translated, it gives CASKEAPATRDTQYF.

This clone was picked up a small number of times. V gene TRBV2 combines with J gene TRBJ2-5; 8 nucleotides align to TRBD1. Germline V lookup: CDR1 SNHLY, CDR2 FYNNEI. V shed 7 bases, J shed 4 bases, and the junction held 11 bases outside the gene matches. CDR3 length equals 15 residues. The CDR3 protein is CASILGGTGGETQYF. CDR3 nucleotide sequence: TGTGCCAGCATTTTAGGGGGCACAGGGGGAGAGACCCAGTACTTC.

This chain joins TRBV19 and TRBJ2-2; possible D gene TRBD2, 5 bases. The CDR3 covers 14 residues. The V gene lost 9 bases and the J gene lost 3 bases, with 14 bases spanning the gap. Germline loops: CDR1 LNHDA, CDR2 SQIVND (reference sequence). The CDR3 nucleotides read TGTGCCAGCCGGGGAAGCGCGGACACCGGGGAGCTGTTTTTT. Translation: CASRGSADTGELFF.

The chain couples TRBV18 to TRBJ1-2; 9 bases line up with TRBD1. V was clipped by 3 bases and J by 6 bases; unmatched bases: 8. This CDR3 has 15 residues. Germline V gene data show CDR1 as KGHSH and CDR2 as LQKENI. The CDR3 is CASSPGTGRLNGYTF. DNA for the CDR3: TGTGCCAGCTCACCTGGGACAGGGAGGTTGAATGGCTACACCTTC.